The subject of this entry is one TCR beta chain. Its antigen is still unknown. These data originate in a study of response to subunit inactivated influenza vaccine. Study conclusions and caveats: Each seasonal influenza vaccination, the authors suggested, recruits few new T cells.

TCRdb re-derived calls from the RT-PCR reads in MiXCR, one entry per CDR3 protein. The data contain hundreds of thousands of distinct CDR3 sequences, 12% to 15% of them singletons. The V segment lost 5 bases and the J segment 7 bases; nucleotides outside the gene matches: 7. The CDR3 is made up of 13 amino acids. CDR1 is SGHRS and CDR2 is YFSETQ in the germline V gene. This clonotype was sampled from a man aged 45-65 years who received an inactivated influenza vaccine. V and J are TRBV5-1 and TRBJ2-7; 9 nucleotides agree with TRBD2. The sample here was PBMCs from blood, taken about 14 days before vaccination. CDR3 in amino acids: CASSAGGPVEQYF. In DNA form, the CDR3 reads TGCGCCAGCAGTGCGGGGGGGCCGGTTGAGCAGTACTTC.